These 7 T cell receptor beta chains originate from one sample sequenced in a study of beta chain features in type 1 diabetes. The study reverse transcribed the entire isolated RNA, so it sequenced expressed TCRB transcripts. Using immunoSEQ multiplex PCR, the repertoire was profiled, and TCRdb retains in-frame clones only, with some absent. Of 900,000 or so clones listed, roughly 16% were seen once; the top ten hold about 0.02%. Sequenced sample: naive CD4+ T cells from blood. The receptors were gathered from a woman under 30 in good health.

This chain uses TRBV5-6 with TRBJ2-5, with no clear D. V lost 2 bases to trimming and J lost 1 base, with 3 bases between them. The CDR3 length is 12 residues. In germline, CDR1 is SGHDT, CDR2 YYEEEE. In DNA form, the CDR3 reads TGTGCCAGCAGCTTTCGCCAAGAGACCCAGTACTTC. Protein sequence: CASSFRQETQYF.

This clone came up a few times. The V and J genes are TRBV7-2 and TRBJ2-7, with D unresolved. Germline V gene sequence: CDR1 SGHTA, CDR2 FQGNSA. Trimming took 5 bases from V and 2 from J, leaving 13 bases between them. This CDR3 is 14 amino acids long. This CDR3 reads CASSPTPTTYEQYF. The CDR3 DNA reads as TGTGCCAGCAGCCCTACCCCCACGACCTACGAGCAGTACTTC.

This clone was detected a few times. V gene TRBV28 combines with J gene TRBJ2-7; D unresolved. Per germline, CDR1 MDHEN and CDR2 SYDVKM. The CDR3 is 14 residues long. V was cut by 7 bases and J by 0 bases, with 13 bases left in between. CDR3: CASTPRRNSYEQYF. In DNA form, the CDR3 reads TGTGCCAGCACTCCTAGGCGGAACTCCTACGAGCAGTACTTC.

This clone was counted only a few times. The chain uses TRBV7-6 and TRBJ2-1; 8 bases align to TRBD2. CDR1 and CDR2 from the germline V gene are SGHVS and FNYEAQ. CDR3 length: 15 amino acids. Trimming removed 0 bases from V and 10 bases from J; junction bases left unmatched: 8. CDR3 DNA: TGTGCCAGCAGCTTAGCTCCAGCGGGGGTCGAAGAGCAGTTCTTC. Encoded protein: CASSLAPAGVEEQFF. Looking up the rest from reference TRBV7-6 and TRBJ2-1 gives the full variable domain: GAGVSQSPRYKVTKRGQDVALRCDPISGHVSLYWYRQALGQGPEFLTYFNYEAQQDKSGLPNDRFSAERPEGSISTLTIQRTEQRDSAMYRCASSLAPAGVEEQFFGPGTRLTVL.

The V call is TRBV7-2, the J call TRBJ2-7, with TRBD2 as a possible D gene (6 bases). V lost 1 base and J lost 0, with 10 bases in between. The CDR3 runs to 15 residues. Germline V lookup: CDR1 SGHTA, CDR2 FQGNSA. The CDR3, as DNA: TGTGCCAGCAGCTTAGGGACTACAATCTCCTACGAGCAGTACTTC. Amino acid sequence: CASSLGTTISYEQYF.

This clone has a handful of counts. The genes are TRBV27 and TRBJ2-1; TRBD2 matches 13 bases. Looked up from germline, CDR1 is MNHEY and CDR2 is SMNVEV (reference sequence). V was pared by 7 bases and J by 12 bases, with 15 bases of the junction left unmatched. CDR3 size: 16 residues. The DNA of the CDR3 is TGTGCCAGCAATCCTCTGGGGACTAGCGGGATAGGGATGCAGTTCTTC. Its translation: CASNPLGTSGIGMQFF.

Only a few counts were recorded for this clone. CDR3 nucleotides: TGTGCCAGCAGCCAAGATAGGAGAGTTCTTTGGAACACCGGGGAGCTGTTTTTT. Protein product: CASSQDRRVLWNTGELFF. The chain couples TRBV4-2 to TRBJ2-2, with D hard to call. Germline V lookup: CDR1 LGHNA, CDR2 YNFKEQ. Trimming removed 0 bases at V and 1 base at J, with 15 bases between. This CDR3 is built from 18 residues.